Ten or more counts support the clone carrying this T cell receptor beta chain. Its antigen is still unknown. These data are taken from a study of regulatory T cells in long-lasting Graves disease. Relying on iRepertoire HTBI primers and Arm-PCR of CDR3 regions, the team built TCR beta libraries. TCRdb reanalysed the multiplex PCR reads using MiXCR and keeps one entry per CDR3 protein. In the table there are 300,000 to 500,000 distinct CDR3 sequences, around 20% of which are singletons. The CDR3 is 14 residues long. Germline V gives CDR1 MNHNS, CDR2 SASEGT. V lost 6 bases, J lost 3 bases, and 12 bases lay in between. Time point of the sample: persistent/refractory GD, antithyroid drugs over 5 years with positive TRAb. PBMCs were the source of the RNA used for TCR sequencing. Regarding the study as a whole: A reduction in accuracy may have resulted from the small sample size.

The sample consisted of peripheral blood mononuclear cells (PBMCs), taken when the disease was refractory, from a patient treated with antithyroid drugs. The gene calls are TRBV6-1 and TRBJ1-5, with D tentatively TRBD1 (5 bases). This TCR came from a female donor with Graves disease. CDR3 amino acids: CASRRAGNNQPQHF. CDR3 nucleotide sequence: TGTGCCAGCAGGCGAGCAGGGAACAATCAGCCCCAGCATTTT.